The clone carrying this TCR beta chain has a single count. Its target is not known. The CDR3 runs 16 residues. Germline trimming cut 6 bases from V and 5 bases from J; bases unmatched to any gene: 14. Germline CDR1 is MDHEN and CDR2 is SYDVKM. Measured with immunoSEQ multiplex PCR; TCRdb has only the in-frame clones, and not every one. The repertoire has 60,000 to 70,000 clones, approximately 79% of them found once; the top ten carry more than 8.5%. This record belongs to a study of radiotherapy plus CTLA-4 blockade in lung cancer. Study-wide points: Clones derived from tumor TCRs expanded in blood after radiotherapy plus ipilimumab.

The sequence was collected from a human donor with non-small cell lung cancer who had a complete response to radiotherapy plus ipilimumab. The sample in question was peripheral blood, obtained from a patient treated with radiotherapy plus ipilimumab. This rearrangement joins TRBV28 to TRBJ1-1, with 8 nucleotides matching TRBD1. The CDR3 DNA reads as TGTGCCAGCAGCTCCTTATGGACAGGGAAAAGGACTGAAGCTTTCTTT. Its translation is CASSSLWTGKRTEAFF.